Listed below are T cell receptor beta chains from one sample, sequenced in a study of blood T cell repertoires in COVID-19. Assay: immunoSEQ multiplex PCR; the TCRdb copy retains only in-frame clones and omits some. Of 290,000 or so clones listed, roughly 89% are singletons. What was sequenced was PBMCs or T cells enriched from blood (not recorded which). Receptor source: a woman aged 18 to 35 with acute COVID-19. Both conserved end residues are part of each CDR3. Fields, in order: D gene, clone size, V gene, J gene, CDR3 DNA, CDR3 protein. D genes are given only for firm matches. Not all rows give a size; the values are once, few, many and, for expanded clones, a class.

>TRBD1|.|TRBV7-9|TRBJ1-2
TGTGCCAGCAGCCCATGGACAGGGGACTATGGCTACACCTTC
CASSPWTGDYGYTF
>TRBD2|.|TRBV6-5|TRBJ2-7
TGTGCCAGCAGTTTCCAAGGGACTAGCGGGAGCTACGAGCAGTACTTC
CASSFQGTSGSYEQYF
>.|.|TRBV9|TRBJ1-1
TGTGCCAGCAGCGTAGAGGGATCGGAGGCGGCCGTCGGGGGTGAAGCTTTCTTT
CASSVEGSEAAVGGEAFF
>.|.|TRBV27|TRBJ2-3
TGTGCCAGCAGTACAGGGATCCTTAGCACAGATACGCAGTATTTT
CASSTGILSTDTQYF
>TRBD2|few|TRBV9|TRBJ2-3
TGTGCCAGCAGCGGAACCGGGACTAGCGGGGTTAGCACAGATACGCAGTATTTT
CASSGTGTSGVSTDTQYF
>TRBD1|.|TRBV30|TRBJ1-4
TGTGCCTGGAGCCGCGGGGGACAGGGGAATGAAAAACTGTTTTTT
CAWSRGGQGNEKLFF
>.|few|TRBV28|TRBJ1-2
TGTGCCAGCACTTTACCCCGGGTAGGCAACGGCTACACCTTC
CASTLPRVGNGYTF
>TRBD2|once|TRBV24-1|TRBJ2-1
TGTGCCACCAGTGATTTGCCTAGCGGTAATGAGCAGTTCTTC
CATSDLPSGNEQFF
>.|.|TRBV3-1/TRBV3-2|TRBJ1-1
TGTGCCAGCAGCCGGGCAGAGGGGGACACTGAAGCTTTCTTT
CASSRAEGDTEAFF
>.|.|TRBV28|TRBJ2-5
TGTGCCAGCAGTTTGCCAGGGGAGACCCAGTACTTC
CASSLPGETQYF
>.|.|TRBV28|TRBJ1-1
TGTGCCAGCAGTTTTGTTCTGGGCAACACTGAAGCTTTCTTT
CASSFVLGNTEAFF
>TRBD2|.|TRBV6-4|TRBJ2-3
TGTGCCAGCGGTCGGACTAGCAGTAGCACAGATACGCAGTATTTT
CASGRTSSSTDTQYF
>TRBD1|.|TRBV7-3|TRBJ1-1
TGTGCCAGCAGCTCTAAGGGGGTCAGGGGGCGAGAGGATGAAGCTTTCTTT
CASSSKGVRGREDEAFF
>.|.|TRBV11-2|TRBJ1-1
TGTGCCAGCATCCTCGGGGGTGAAGCTTTCTTT
CASILGGEAFF
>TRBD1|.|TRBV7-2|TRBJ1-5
TGTGCCAGCAGCTTTGTGGGACAGGGGGATCAGCCCCAGCATTTT
CASSFVGQGDQPQHF
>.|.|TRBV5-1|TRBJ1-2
TGCGCCAGCAGCTTGGCTCCGGGGGGTGCTGGCTACACCTTC
CASSLAPGGAGYTF
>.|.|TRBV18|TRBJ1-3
TGTGCCAGCTCACGGGGAGATTTCTCTGGAAACACCATATATTTT
CASSRGDFSGNTIYF
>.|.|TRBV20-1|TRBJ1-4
TGCAGTGGGGGGGATGAAAAACTGTTTTTT
CSGGDEKLFF
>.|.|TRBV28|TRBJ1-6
TGTGCCAGCAGTTTATGGGGGGCAGGGGTTGGGTCACCCCTCCACTTT
CASSLWGAGVGSPLHF
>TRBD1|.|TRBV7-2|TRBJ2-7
TGTGCCAGCAGCTTCCGGGACAGGGTCAACGAGCAGTACTTC
CASSFRDRVNEQYF
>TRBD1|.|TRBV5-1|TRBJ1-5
TGCGCCAGCAGCCCTGGGACAGGGGGCGATCAGCCCCAGCATTTT
CASSPGTGGDQPQHF
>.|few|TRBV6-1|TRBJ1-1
TGTGCCAGCAGTGCAATAACAGGGCAGACGTCGAACACTGAAGCTTTCTTT
CASSAITGQTSNTEAFF
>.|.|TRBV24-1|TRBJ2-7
TGTGCCACCATGGGCAGGGGAACTGAGGAGCAGTACTTC
CATMGRGTEEQYF